This TCR beta chain was observed in a study of T cell responses to AZD1222 COVID-19 vaccine (dated by TCRdb to about 2021). In the study overall: TCR sequencing covered some 240 trial participants: 207 given two doses of AZD1222 and 26 given two doses of MenACWY control vaccine. Trial participants were enrolled by age into subgroups of 18-55, 56-69 and 70-plus years, and around 140, 26 and 57 TCR-sequenced participants, respectively, were included in these subgroups.

The germline V gene supplies CDR1 SGHNT and CDR2 YENEEA. Measured from the cysteine to the phenylalanine, the CDR3 is 12 residues long. Only CDR3 DNA is held: 36 bases, read in frame from base 1. V was cut back by 5 bases and J by 3 bases, leaving a gap of 8 bases between them. The CDR3 regions of human TCRbeta chains were analyzed by immunosequencing. Regarding the original processing steps: TCRs in the repertoires were matched against a reference library of SARS-CoV-2-specific TCRs that had been generated with the MIRA antigen-specificity platform. Breadth meant the fraction of unique TCRs that were SARS-CoV-2-associated, whereas depth meant the fraction of total T cells that were SARS-CoV-2-associated. Each spike-specific TCR was assigned to its reactive spike region and to a CD4 or CD8 class using the MIRA data. Log10-transformed breadth and depth values were compared by one-way ANOVA with Sidak's multiple comparisons tests. Drawn from immuneACCESS, this table holds only the in-frame rearrangements with V and J called that TCRdb kept. Clones are partly lost; checked studies trace under half to an unresolved V gene and leave the rest unexplained. That table is the source of V, J and clone size, and D and trimming were worked out from the DNA. For this sample the table gives 99,000 or so clones, of which approximately 86% were detected only once. The ten largest clones add up to roughly 3.3% of the sample.

Results and caveats for the whole study, not just this receptor: After two AZD1222 doses, both the breadth and the depth of spike-specific TCRs were significantly higher than at day 0 and than in MenACWY recipients. Participants were mostly white British and included more females than males, and it was suggested by the authors that clonal diversity may have been underestimated. No day 14 peak-response samples were available, so repertoires were characterized only after the peak T cell response. Epitopes outside the regions mutated in the B.1.351 and B.1.1.7 variants were reportedly recognized by nearly half of the unique spike-specific TCRs. Conclusions about previously exposed vaccinees are limited, since just five or six AZD1222 recipients were seropositive for SARS-CoV-2 at baseline. In the small 56-69-year group, the increase in depth fell short of significance, most likely because of low power. Vaccine-associated CD4 TCRs spanned the whole spike protein, with dominant responses in regions 160-218 and 743-854.

Notes on this clone: Its specific antigen is unknown. Base-call qualities are not available, and no considerably larger clone is one nucleotide away.

According to the study, the label for this sample's time point signals: about 28 days (+/-7) after the second vaccine dose. This specimen's treatment or condition label, per the study, means: meningococcal conjugate vaccine given as trial control. Vaccinee samples were obtained from the UK trials COV001 and COV002, which included a single-blind randomized controlled phase 2/3 trial of AZD1222 (ChAdOx1 nCoV-19) in healthy adults. For TCRbeta chain sequencing, PBMC samples from trial participants were taken at day 0 and at day 28 after the second dose. The sample was peripheral blood, taken 28 days after the second dose of the MenACWY control vaccine. The receptor comes from an adult who received the MenACWY meningococcal vaccine as a control. The rearranged segments are TRBV11-3 and TRBJ2-7; the D gene is unclear. DNA sequence: TGTGCCAGCAGCCGAGACGACTACGAGCAGTACTTC. The resulting protein is CASSRDDYEQYF. Joined to the reference TRBV11-3 and TRBJ2-7 proteins, this CDR3 gives the full variable domain: EAGVVQSPRYKIIEKKQPVAFWCNPISGHNTLYWYLQNLGQGPELLIRYENEEAVDDSQLPKDRFSAERLKGVDSTLKIQPAELGDSAVYLCASSRDDYEQYFGPGTRLTVT.